This is a list of T cell receptor beta chains from one sample in a study of T cells after yellow fever vaccination. TCRdb ran MiXCR on the 5' RACE reads and lists one entry per CDR3 protein. The sample contains 170,000 or so distinct CDR3 sequences, approximately 6.2% of which appear only once. This specimen consisted of CD4+ T cells sorted from PBMCs, obtained on the day of the first yellow fever vaccination. Receptors were obtained from a man aged 18 to 29 who received the YFV17D yellow fever vaccine. Both conserved end residues are part of each CDR3. Fields, in order: V gene, J gene, clone size, D gene, CDR3 DNA, CDR3 protein. The D gene is left open where the match is weak. Where a row states a size, it is once, few, many or the class of an expanded clone; other rows omit it.

>TRBV30|TRBJ2-3|many|NA
TGTGCCTGGAGTGTACGGTCGGCAGATACGCAGTATTTT
CAWSVRSADTQYF
>TRBV5-1|TRBJ2-7|many|NA
TGCGCCAGCACGTTAGCGGACGAGCAGTACTTC
CASTLADEQYF
>TRBV2|TRBJ2-5|many|TRBD1
TGTGCCAGCAGTAGACCGGGACAGGGGCAAGAGACCCAGTACTTC
CASSRPGQGQETQYF
>TRBV7-8|TRBJ2-1|NA|NA
TGTGCCAGCAGCTTAAACAAATACAATGAGCAGTTCTTC
CASSLNKYNEQFF
>TRBV24-1|TRBJ2-2|many|NA
TGTGCCACCAGTGCGGGGTTCACCGGGGAGCTGTTTTTT
CATSAGFTGELFF
>TRBV18|TRBJ1-2|few|NA
TGTGCCAGCTCACCACAGGAGGGGCGAAGTGGTGGCTACACCTTC
CASSPQEGRSGGYTF
>TRBV5-1|TRBJ1-1|many|TRBD1
TGCGCCAGCAGCTTGGGAGGGACAGGGAACACTGAAGCTTTCTTT
CASSLGGTGNTEAFF
>TRBV10-3|TRBJ1-4|few|NA
TGTGCCATCAGTGAGAAGACTGGGAAGGGGGAAAAACTGTTTTTT
CAISEKTGKGEKLFF
>TRBV5-1|TRBJ1-4|NA|NA
TGCGCCAGCAGCGGGGGGACCGGGAATGAAAAACTGTTTTTT
CASSGGTGNEKLFF
>TRBV6-2/TRBV6-3|TRBJ2-6|few|TRBD1
TGTGCCAGCAGTTACCCTTACAGGGGGCCTGGGGCCAACGTCCTGACTTTC
CASSYPYRGPGANVLTF
>TRBV4-1|TRBJ2-7|NA|NA
TGCGCCAGCAGCCAAGACGTATACGAGCAGTACTTC
CASSQDVYEQYF
>TRBV18|TRBJ2-7|few|NA
TGTGCCAGCTCAGGTCGGGGGGCGCCGAGCTACGAGCAGTACTTC
CASSGRGAPSYEQYF
>TRBV5-1|TRBJ2-1|few|NA
TGCGCCAGCAGCCCGGACGGGGTCTCCTACAATGAGCAGTTCTTC
CASSPDGVSYNEQFF
>TRBV6-1|TRBJ2-7|NA|TRBD1
TGTGCCAGCAGAAAACGGGGACAGGGTTACGAGCAGTACTTC
CASRKRGQGYEQYF
>TRBV9|TRBJ1-5|few|NA
TGTGCCAGCAGCCAAGGAGGGGTTTGGCATCAGCCCCAGCATTTT
CASSQGGVWHQPQHF
>TRBV7-9|TRBJ1-1|many|NA
TGTGCCAGCAGCTTAGCGCGCGCAGGGGTGGCTGAAGCTTTCTTT
CASSLARAGVAEAFF
>TRBV4-3|TRBJ2-7|many|NA
TGCGCCAGCAGCCAAGTGCCGGACGCCTCCTACGAGCAGTACTTC
CASSQVPDASYEQYF
>TRBV4-3|TRBJ2-1|NA|NA
TGCGCCAGCAGCCAAGATGGGGTAAGAAGGCAGTTCTTC
CASSQDGVRRQFF
>TRBV11-1|TRBJ1-2|many|NA
TGTGCCAGCAGCTCCTACGAATATGGCTACACCTTC
CASSSYEYGYTF
>TRBV5-1|TRBJ2-3|many|NA
TGCGCCAGCAGCTTGGACGGCAGTAGCACAGATACGCAGTATTTT
CASSLDGSSTDTQYF
>TRBV29-1|TRBJ1-4|NA|NA
TGCAGCGTTCGGTCAAATAGCGATAATGAAAAACTGTTTTTT
CSVRSNSDNEKLFF
>TRBV12-3/TRBV12-4|TRBJ2-3|NA|TRBD2
TGTGCCAGCTCTTGGCGGGGGGAGCCGGATACGCAGTATTTT
CASSWRGEPDTQYF
>TRBV12-3/TRBV12-4|TRBJ2-5|many|NA
TGTGCCAGCGCAAGTCCGTACCAAGAGACCCAGTACTTC
CASASPYQETQYF
>TRBV11-1|TRBJ2-2|NA|NA
TGTGCCAGCAGCTTAGCCGGGACCAACACCGGGGAGCTGTTTTTT
CASSLAGTNTGELFF
>TRBV7-2|TRBJ2-3|few|NA
TGTGCCAGCAGCTATTTTCGGGATACGCAGTATTTT
CASSYFRDTQYF
>TRBV4-2|TRBJ2-7|many|NA
TGTGCCAGCAGCTACCGTTCCGGGACATCTTCCTACGAGCAGTACTTC
CASSYRSGTSSYEQYF
>TRBV20-1|TRBJ1-1|few|TRBD1
TGCAGTGCTAGTGGGGGACAGGGCGTAAACACTGAAGCTTTCTTT
CSASGGQGVNTEAFF
>TRBV3-1|TRBJ2-1|many|NA
TGTGCCAGCAGCCAAGAGCGCGATGAGCAGTTCTTC
CASSQERDEQFF
>TRBV7-9|TRBJ2-1|many|NA
TGTGCCAGCATCTTGGACAGTTACAATGAGCAGTTCTTC
CASILDSYNEQFF
>TRBV5-1|TRBJ2-1|many|TRBD2
TGCGCCAGCAGCTTGGGCGTAGCGGGGGGGCACAATGAGCAGTTCTTC
CASSLGVAGGHNEQFF
>TRBV14|TRBJ2-3|many|NA
TGTGCCAGCAGCCAAGCCTTGCCCATAGGTACGCAGTATTTT
CASSQALPIGTQYF
>TRBV5-4|TRBJ2-1|NA|TRBD1
TGTGCCAGCAGCTCAATGTACAGGGGCACAAATGAGCAGTTCTTC
CASSSMYRGTNEQFF